This T cell receptor beta chain derives from a study of shared clonotypes between healthy human individuals. Study-wide background: Each donor had three CD4 naive, three CD4 memory, two CD8 naive and one CD8 memory plate.

Every subset had its genomic DNA shared out evenly among several immunoSEQ plates. Assay: immunoSEQ multiplex PCR; the TCRdb copy retains only in-frame clones and omits some. The data contain under 2,500,000 clones, approximately 94% of them singletons. Partitioning of CD4+ cells yielded a CD45RA+ naive subset and a CD45RA-negative memory subset. The V segment lost 4 bases and the J segment 5 bases; nucleotides outside the gene matches: 7. Germline V CDR1 and CDR2: SNHLY, FYNNEI. This CDR3 has 14 residues. Sequencing was carried out using naive CD4+ T cells sorted from blood. Subset in this sample: CD45RA+ positively selected. The chain couples TRBV2 to TRBJ2-5, with 7 bases that match TRBD1. This sequence was found in a man aged 18 to 30 in good health. The CDR3 bases are TGTGCCAGCAGTGCCCGACAGGGTACGGAGACCCAGTACTTC. It translates to CASSARQGTETQYF. Full variable domain (missing parts from reference TRBV2 and TRBJ2-5): EPEVTQTPSHQVTQMGQEVILRCVPISNHLYFYWYRQILGQKVEFLVSFYNNEISEKSEIFDDQFSVERPDGSNFTLKIRSTKLEDSAMYFCASSARQGTETQYFGPGTRLLVL.